The TCR beta chain under discussion was sequenced for a study of blood T cells in healthy people across ages. For the second PCR, which ran for about 6 to 11 cycles, a sample-barcoded 5' primer and a J-beta primer mix were used. Using its own MiXCR run on the 5' RACE reads, TCRdb lists one record per CDR3 protein. In the table there are under 2 million distinct CDR3 sequences, roughly 30% of which are singletons. The length of the CDR3 is 18 residues. The V segment lost 3 bases and the J segment 4 bases; nucleotides outside the gene matches: 18. CDR1 is SGDLS, CDR2 YYNGEE, per germline. This clonotype appeared a single time.

The rearrangement joins TRBV9 to TRBJ1-2; TRBD1 agrees at 7 bases. This receptor was taken from a woman aged 25 to 39 in good health. Specimen: blood. CDR3 loop: CASSGFRDSYKVGYGYTF. The CDR3 region has the DNA TGTGCCAGCAGCGGGTTCCGGGACAGCTATAAAGTAGGCTATGGCTACACCTTC.